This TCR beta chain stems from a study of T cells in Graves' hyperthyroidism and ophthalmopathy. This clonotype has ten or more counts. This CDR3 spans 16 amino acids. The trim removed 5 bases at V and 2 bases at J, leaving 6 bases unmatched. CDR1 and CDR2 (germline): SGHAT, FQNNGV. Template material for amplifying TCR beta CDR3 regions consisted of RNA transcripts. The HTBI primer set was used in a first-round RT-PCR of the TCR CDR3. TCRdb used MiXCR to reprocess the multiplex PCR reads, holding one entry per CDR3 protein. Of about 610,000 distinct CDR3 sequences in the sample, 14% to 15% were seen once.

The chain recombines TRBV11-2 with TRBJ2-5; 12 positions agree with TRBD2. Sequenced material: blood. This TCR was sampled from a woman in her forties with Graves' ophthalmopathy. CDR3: CASSPRGLAGQETQYF. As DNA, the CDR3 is TGTGCCAGCAGCCCGCGAGGACTAGCGGGACAAGAGACCCAGTACTTC.